These 19 T cell receptor beta chains were all obtained from the same sample, sequenced in a study of control samples from healthy donors and cancer patients. Measured with immunoSEQ multiplex PCR; TCRdb has only the in-frame clones, and not every one. The data contain roughly 100,000 clones, around 89% of them singletons. What was sequenced was PBMCs. The receptors stem from a man in his 60s with lung cancer.

The gene calls are TRBV3-1 (or the pseudogene TRBV3-2) and TRBJ1-2; no reliable D call. V was clipped by 0 bases and J by 8 bases, with 13 bases between them. The germline V gene has CDR1 LGHDT and CDR2 YNNKEL (reference sequence). CDR3 length: 14 amino acids. The CDR3 is CASSQDWATGGYTF. For the CDR3, the DNA is TGTGCCAGCAGCCAAGATTGGGCCACGGGAGGCTACACCTTC.

The chain links TRBV28 to TRBJ2-5; weak D call: TRBD1 (7 bases). The V gene lost 7 bases and the J gene lost 5 bases, with 17 bases spanning the gap. Germline CDR1 is MDHEN and CDR2 is SYDVKM. The CDR3 contains 14 residues. CDR3 amino acids: CASTSGGTRETQYF. The DNA of the CDR3 is TGTGCCAGCACTTCAGGGGGGACTCGGGAGACCCAGTACTTC.

This rearrangement joins TRBV6-2 or TRBV6-3 to TRBJ2-3; the match to TRBD2 covers 10 bases. The germline V gene encodes CDR1 MNHEY and CDR2 SVGEGT. V lost 6 bases, J lost 1 base, and 7 bases stayed unmatched. The CDR3 contains 16 residues. The CDR3 here is CASSPDLAGGTDTQYF. The CDR3 DNA reads TGTGCCAGCAGCCCTGACCTAGCGGGGGGCACAGATACGCAGTATTTT.

This rearrangement joins TRBV2 to TRBJ1-1; no firm D call. CDR1 and CDR2 (germline): SNHLY, FYNNEI. V was shortened by 6 bases and J by 4 bases, with 6 bases between the two germline ends. The CDR3 contains 11 residues. Written as DNA, the CDR3 is TGTGCCAGCAGCCTTTTCACTGAAGCTTTCTTT. Protein product: CASSLFTEAFF.

The chain carries TRBV13 and TRBJ2-1; maybe TRBD1 (5 bases). This CDR3 spans 15 amino acids. V lost 4 bases and J lost 0, with 10 bases in between. Germline CDR1 is PRHDT and CDR2 is FYEKMQ (reference sequence). The CDR3 spells CASSSTESSYNEQFF. The CDR3 nucleotides are TGTGCCAGCAGCTCGACAGAGAGCTCCTACAATGAGCAGTTCTTC. Based on the CDR3 plus reference TRBV13 and TRBJ2-1, the full variable domain is AAGVIQSPRHLIKEKRETATLKCYPIPRHDTVYWYQQGPGQDPQFLISFYEKMQSDKGSIPDRFSAQQFSDYHSELNMSSLELGDSALYFCASSSTESSYNEQFFGPGTRLTVL.

The chain couples TRBV6-5 to TRBJ2-6; the match to TRBD1 covers 9 bases. The CDR3 loop spans 14 amino acids. Losses at the gene ends were 5 bases for V and 12 bases for J; bases not matched to a gene: 8. The V gene's germline CDR1 is MNHEY and CDR2 SVGAGI. The CDR3 region is CASSLDRGGTVLTF. The CDR3 nucleotides are TGTGCCAGCAGTCTGGACAGGGGTGGGACCGTCCTGACTTTC.

The V call is TRBV6-5, the J call TRBJ1-2, with a weak D call TRBD1 (6 bases). Trimming took off 6 bases at V and 8 bases at J, with 19 bases between the two ends. The CDR3 sequence is 14 residues long. Germline V gene sequence: CDR1 MNHEY, CDR2 SVGAGI. The chain's CDR3 is CASSRLQGGRGYTF. CDR3 nucleotides: TGTGCCAGCAGCAGGTTACAGGGTGGTCGGGGCTACACCTTC.

The chain is built from TRBV5-5 and TRBJ2-1; no definite D call. Trimming removed 5 bases at V and 0 bases at J, with 6 bases between. Germline values: CDR1 SGHKS, CDR2 YYEKEE (reference sequence). This CDR3 region has 13 residues. The CDR3, as DNA: TGTGCCAGCAGAAGGAGCTCCTACAATGAGCAGTTCTTC. This sequence encodes CASRRSSYNEQFF.

V and J are TRBV2 and TRBJ2-3; a weak D match, TRBD2 (5 bases). The CDR3 extends over 13 amino acids. V was trimmed by 9 bases and J by 6 bases, leaving 16 bases between them. Germline V gene sequence: CDR1 SNHLY, CDR2 FYNNEI. This CDR3 reads CASRPTGSDTQYF. DNA for the CDR3: TGTGCCAGTCGACCCACGGGATCGGATACGCAGTATTTT.

The chain carries TRBV30 and TRBJ1-5; 9 nucleotides align to TRBD1. Unmatched junction bases numbered 10, after V lost 0 bases and J lost 4 bases. Germline assignment: CDR1 GTSNPN and CDR2 SVGIG (reference sequence). The CDR3 contains 17 residues. The CDR3 nucleotides are TGTGCCTGGAGTGTACAAGGGACAGGGAGGACAAATCAGCCCCAGCATTTT. This encodes CAWSVQGTGRTNQPQHF.

This clone was observed once. The chain combines TRBV30 with TRBJ1-4; D unresolved. The CDR3 totals 13 residues. The V gene's germline CDR1 is GTSNPN and CDR2 SVGIG (reference sequence). V was pared by 0 bases and J by 3 bases, with 5 bases between. For the CDR3, the DNA is TGTGCCTGGAGTGTACAGTCTAATGAAAAACTGTTTTTT. Residues: CAWSVQSNEKLFF.

V usage is TRBV7-9 and J usage is TRBJ1-2; D is unresolved. Trimming removed 8 bases at V and 6 bases at J, with 19 bases between. The CDR3 runs to 14 residues. From germline, CDR1 is SEHNR and CDR2 FQNEAQ (reference sequence). The CDR3 here is CASLSGQPYDGYTF. For the CDR3, the DNA is TGTGCCAGCCTCAGTGGGCAGCCCTATGATGGCTACACCTTC.

This rearrangement joins TRBV12-2 to TRBJ1-2. TRBV12-2 is noted as a pseudogene. The CDR3 runs 17 residues. The CDR3 region has the DNA TGTGCAAGTCGCTTAGTAGTACGCAGGGAGGCCAACTATGGCTACACCTTC. Translation: CASRLVVRREANYGYTF.

V and J are TRBV3-1 (or the pseudogene TRBV3-2) and TRBJ1-3; D is unresolved. The germline CDR1 and CDR2 sequences are LGHDT and YNNKEL (reference sequence). This CDR3 is 17 amino acids long. The V end lost 4 bases, the J end lost 1 base, and 17 bases lay between the germline ends. This chain's CDR3 is CASSPTTGSRSGNTIYF. In nucleotides, the CDR3 is TGTGCCAGCAGCCCCACCACGGGGAGTAGGTCTGGAAACACCATATATTTT.

The chain carries TRBV11-3 and TRBJ2-1; 9 bases match TRBD2. From germline, CDR1 is SGHNT and CDR2 YENEEA. The CDR3 is 15 residues long. The V segment lost 3 bases and the J segment 4 bases; nucleotides outside the gene matches: 4. CDR3 nucleotides: TGTGCCAGCAGCTTCGGTGCGGGGGGGTACAATGAGCAGTTCTTC. This gives the protein CASSFGAGGYNEQFF.

In its sample, this clone was seen once. The chain is built from TRBV5-1 and TRBJ1-1; TRBD1 agrees at 11 bases. Germline V gene lookup returns CDR1 SGHRS and CDR2 YFSETQ. J gave up 3 bases and V 4 bases, and 2 bases lay outside the gene matches. The CDR3 extends over 14 amino acids. CDR3 protein: CASSMGQGDTEAFF. CDR3 sequence (DNA): TGCGCCAGCAGCATGGGACAGGGGGACACTGAAGCTTTCTTT.

The rearrangement joins TRBV6-4 to TRBJ2-1; TRBD1 agrees at 10 bases. CDR1 and CDR2 (germline): MRHNA, SNTAGT. Trimming took 0 bases from V and 8 from J; bases not matched to a gene: 4. The CDR3 contains 15 residues. The CDR3, as DNA: TGTGCCAGCAGTGACTCCGGGACAGGGGTGGATGAGCAGTTCTTC. Protein: CASSDSGTGVDEQFF.

This chain's CDR3 is CATSSTGGPMNTEAFF. CDR3 nucleotide sequence: TGTGCCACCAGTTCGACAGGAGGTCCCATGAACACTGAAGCTTTCTTT. V is TRBV15 and J is TRBJ1-1, with D tentatively TRBD1 (6 bases). Deletions cut 6 bases from V and 0 bases from J, with 17 bases between. Germline V gives CDR1 LNHNV, CDR2 YYDKDF (reference sequence). The CDR3 runs 16 residues.

The J gene is TRBJ1-2, the V gene TRBV5-1, with 8 bases aligning to TRBD1. CDR1 is SGHRS and CDR2 is YFSETQ in the germline V gene. V trimming: 3 bases; J trimming: 8 bases; junction bases outside the gene matches: 12. This CDR3 spans 15 amino acids. The CDR3 protein is CASSSRGQGIGGYTF. CDR3 in DNA: TGCGCCAGCAGCTCCAGGGGGCAGGGGATTGGGGGCTACACCTTC.